A selection of T cell receptor beta chains follows, all from one sample in a study of blood T cell repertoires in COVID-19. The repertoire was sequenced with immunoSEQ multiplex PCR; TCRdb's copy has only in-frame clones and lacks some. The sample carries 250,000 to 350,000 clones, around 88% recorded once. Sequencing was carried out using peripheral blood. The receptor source for this set is a woman aged 25-40 years who had recovered from COVID-19. Each CDR3 is given with its conserved first and last residue. D genes are given only for firm matches. Where a row states a size, it is once, few, many or the class of an expanded clone; other rows omit it.

cdr3_aa: CASSVSGTPTPYEQYF
cdr3_nt: TGTGCCAGCAGTGTTTCCGGGACACCAACCCCCTACGAGCAGTACTTC
cdr3_length: 16
j_call: TRBJ2-7
v_call: TRBV6-1
d_call: .
clone_size: .

cdr3_aa: CASMSPRGLEQYF
cdr3_nt: TGTGCCAGTATGTCCCCCAGGGGGCTCGAGCAGTACTTC
cdr3_length: 13
j_call: TRBJ2-7
v_call: TRBV28
d_call: TRBD1
clone_size: .

cdr3_aa: CSVEADTHEAFF
cdr3_nt: TGCAGCGTTGAAGCGGACACCCATGAAGCTTTCTTT
cdr3_length: 12
j_call: TRBJ1-1
v_call: TRBV29-1
d_call: .
clone_size: .

cdr3_aa: CASNNKAGSYGYTF
cdr3_nt: TGTGCCAGCAACAATAAGGCGGGGAGCTATGGCTACACCTTC
cdr3_length: 14
j_call: TRBJ1-2
v_call: TRBV6-6
d_call: .
clone_size: .

cdr3_aa: CSASSSGGPDTQYF
cdr3_nt: TGCAGTGCTAGTAGTAGCGGGGGCCCAGATACGCAGTATTTT
cdr3_length: 14
j_call: TRBJ2-3
v_call: TRBV20-1
d_call: TRBD2
clone_size: .

cdr3_aa: CASSTDRAQPQHF
cdr3_nt: TGTGCCAGCAGCACGGACAGGGCCCAGCCCCAGCATTTT
cdr3_length: 13
j_call: TRBJ1-5
v_call: TRBV11-2
d_call: TRBD1
clone_size: .

cdr3_aa: CASSEGQGAVDTQYF
cdr3_nt: TGTGCCAGCAGTGAGGGACAGGGGGCTGTAGATACGCAGTATTTT
cdr3_length: 15
j_call: TRBJ2-3
v_call: TRBV2
d_call: TRBD1
clone_size: .

cdr3_aa: CASSPRWSGANVLTF
cdr3_nt: TGTGCCAGCAGTCCGCGGTGGTCTGGGGCCAACGTCCTGACTTTC
cdr3_length: 15
j_call: TRBJ2-6
v_call: TRBV6-2/TRBV6-3
d_call: .
clone_size: .

cdr3_aa: CASENNNYGYTF
cdr3_nt: TGTGCCAGCGAAAACAACAACTATGGCTACACCTTC
cdr3_length: 12
j_call: TRBJ1-2
v_call: TRBV7-9
d_call: .
clone_size: once

cdr3_aa: CASGTGQNYYNEQFF
cdr3_nt: TGCGCCAGCGGAACAGGGCAAAATTATTACAATGAGCAGTTCTTC
cdr3_length: 15
j_call: TRBJ2-1
v_call: TRBV5-1
d_call: .
clone_size: .

cdr3_aa: CASSMVGREKLFF
cdr3_nt: TGTGCCAGTAGTATGGTGGGCAGGGAAAAACTGTTTTTT
cdr3_length: 13
j_call: TRBJ1-4
v_call: TRBV19
d_call: .
clone_size: .

cdr3_aa: CASSLTGFHGYTF
cdr3_nt: TGTGCCAGCAGTCTCACAGGGTTTCATGGCTACACCTTC
cdr3_length: 13
j_call: TRBJ1-2
v_call: TRBV27
d_call: .
clone_size: .

cdr3_aa: CASSHGQGPQETQYF
cdr3_nt: TGTGCCAGCTCACACGGACAGGGGCCCCAAGAGACCCAGTACTTC
cdr3_length: 15
j_call: TRBJ2-5
v_call: TRBV18
d_call: TRBD1
clone_size: .

cdr3_aa: CASSLVVGGWPAGELFF
cdr3_nt: TGTGCCAGCAGCTTGGTCGTAGGGGGTTGGCCAGCCGGGGAGCTGTTTTTT
cdr3_length: 17
j_call: TRBJ2-2
v_call: TRBV5-6
d_call: .
clone_size: .

cdr3_aa: CASSHPEPRADEQFF
cdr3_nt: TGTGCCAGCAGTCACCCAGAACCCAGGGCCGATGAGCAGTTCTTC
cdr3_length: 15
j_call: TRBJ2-1
v_call: TRBV6-5
d_call: .
clone_size: .

cdr3_aa: CASSYGAGNTEAFF
cdr3_nt: TGCGCCAGCAGTTATGGGGCAGGTAACACTGAAGCTTTCTTT
cdr3_length: 14
j_call: TRBJ1-1
v_call: TRBV5-1
d_call: .
clone_size: .

cdr3_aa: CASIAGGFDEQFF
cdr3_nt: TGTGCCAGCATAGCGGGGGGGTTCGATGAGCAGTTCTTC
cdr3_length: 13
j_call: TRBJ2-1
v_call: TRBV2
d_call: TRBD2
clone_size: .

cdr3_aa: CASSLVGRNSQYF
cdr3_nt: TGTGCCAGCAGTTTGGTGGGCCGTAATTCCCAGTACTTC
cdr3_length: 13
j_call: TRBJ2-5
v_call: TRBV28
d_call: .
clone_size: .

cdr3_aa: CASSSRGLVQPQHF
cdr3_nt: TGTGCCAGCAGTTCCAGGGGGCTGGTTCAGCCCCAGCATTTT
cdr3_length: 14
j_call: TRBJ1-5
v_call: TRBV2
d_call: TRBD1
clone_size: .

cdr3_aa: CSASRSPREPLHF
cdr3_nt: TGCAGTGCTAGTCGCTCCCCCAGGGAACCCCTCCACTTT
cdr3_length: 13
j_call: TRBJ1-6
v_call: TRBV20-1
d_call: .
clone_size: .

cdr3_aa: CASSEFGQGALGANVLTF
cdr3_nt: TGTGCCAGCAGTGAATTTGGGCAGGGGGCGCTAGGGGCCAACGTCCTGACTTTC
cdr3_length: 18
j_call: TRBJ2-6
v_call: TRBV2
d_call: TRBD1
clone_size: .

cdr3_aa: CASSRPGQAFSSGNTIYF
cdr3_nt: TGTGCCAGCAGCCGCCCGGGACAGGCTTTTTCCTCTGGAAACACCATATATTTT
cdr3_length: 18
j_call: TRBJ1-3
v_call: TRBV28
d_call: TRBD1
clone_size: .

cdr3_aa: CASSRTGGTSYEQYF
cdr3_nt: TGTGCCAGCAGCCGAACAGGGGGGACATCTTACGAGCAGTACTTC
cdr3_length: 15
j_call: TRBJ2-7
v_call: TRBV6-5
d_call: TRBD1
clone_size: .

cdr3_aa: CAAHGGDNSPLHF
cdr3_nt: TGTGCAGCCCACGGGGGAGATAATTCACCCCTCCACTTT
cdr3_length: 13
j_call: TRBJ1-6
v_call: TRBV19
d_call: .
clone_size: once

cdr3_aa: CASSYSRYGVEQFF
cdr3_nt: TGTGCCAGCAGTTACTCGAGATACGGGGTGGAACAGTTCTTC
cdr3_length: 14
j_call: TRBJ2-1
v_call: TRBV6-5
d_call: .
clone_size: .

cdr3_aa: CSASERDYYNEQFF
cdr3_nt: TGCAGTGCTAGTGAACGGGACTACTACAATGAGCAGTTCTTC
cdr3_length: 14
j_call: TRBJ2-1
v_call: TRBV20-1
d_call: TRBD2
clone_size: .

cdr3_aa: CASSQEADRFEKLFF
cdr3_nt: TGTGCCAGCAGCCAAGAAGCGGACAGGTTTGAAAAACTGTTTTTT
cdr3_length: 15
j_call: TRBJ1-4
v_call: TRBV4-2
d_call: TRBD1
clone_size: few

cdr3_aa: CASSFRPGQGNYGYTF
cdr3_nt: TGTGCCAGCAGCTTTAGACCGGGACAGGGGAACTATGGCTACACCTTC
cdr3_length: 16
j_call: TRBJ1-2
v_call: TRBV7-2
d_call: TRBD1
clone_size: once

cdr3_aa: CASSTRYQGARNSPLHF
cdr3_nt: TGTGCCAGCAGTACCCGTTACCAGGGGGCGAGAAATTCACCCCTCCACTTT
cdr3_length: 17
j_call: TRBJ1-6
v_call: TRBV27
d_call: TRBD1
clone_size: .

cdr3_aa: CASSGVGADQAFF
cdr3_nt: TGTGCCAGCAGTGGTGTGGGGGCCGATCAAGCTTTCTTT
cdr3_length: 13
j_call: TRBJ1-1
v_call: TRBV2
d_call: .
clone_size: .

cdr3_aa: CSGGTGKWTEAFF
cdr3_nt: TGCAGCGGGGGGACAGGGAAGTGGACTGAAGCTTTCTTT
cdr3_length: 13
j_call: TRBJ1-1
v_call: TRBV29-1
d_call: TRBD1
clone_size: .

cdr3_aa: CASSIPTRGWGELFF
cdr3_nt: TGTGCCAGCAGTATACCGACAAGGGGCTGGGGGGAGCTGTTTTTT
cdr3_length: 15
j_call: TRBJ2-2
v_call: TRBV28
d_call: .
clone_size: .

cdr3_aa: CASSGALGQWNTGELFF
cdr3_nt: TGTGCCAGTAGTGGCGCCCTCGGACAGTGGAACACCGGGGAGCTGTTTTTT
cdr3_length: 17
j_call: TRBJ2-2
v_call: TRBV19
d_call: .
clone_size: .

cdr3_aa: CATSDVAGGTDTQYF
cdr3_nt: TGTGCCACCAGTGATGTAGCGGGGGGCACAGATACGCAGTATTTT
cdr3_length: 15
j_call: TRBJ2-3
v_call: TRBV24-1
d_call: TRBD2
clone_size: once

cdr3_aa: CASSRLAGGSDTQYF
cdr3_nt: TGTGCCAGCAGCCGACTAGCGGGGGGCTCAGATACGCAGTATTTT
cdr3_length: 15
j_call: TRBJ2-3
v_call: TRBV9
d_call: TRBD2
clone_size: .

cdr3_aa: CASSQETTGNQPQHF
cdr3_nt: TGCGCCAGCAGCCAAGAAACTACTGGCAATCAGCCCCAGCATTTT
cdr3_length: 15
j_call: TRBJ1-5
v_call: TRBV4-1
d_call: .
clone_size: .

cdr3_aa: CAISTGSYNSPLHF
cdr3_nt: TGTGCCATTTCGACAGGGTCGTATAATTCACCCCTCCACTTT
cdr3_length: 14
j_call: TRBJ1-6
v_call: TRBV10-3
d_call: TRBD1
clone_size: .

cdr3_aa: CASSTLGQGYTEAFF
cdr3_nt: TGTGCCAGCAGCACCCTGGGACAGGGGTACACTGAAGCTTTCTTT
cdr3_length: 15
j_call: TRBJ1-1
v_call: TRBV7-9
d_call: TRBD1
clone_size: .

cdr3_aa: CASSLFGTEQFF
cdr3_nt: TGTGCCAGCAGTTTATTCGGTACTGAGCAGTTCTTC
cdr3_length: 12
j_call: TRBJ2-1
v_call: TRBV28
d_call: .
clone_size: .

cdr3_aa: CASSLEVGRPSYEQYF
cdr3_nt: TGTGCCAGCAGCTTAGAAGTTGGCAGGCCCTCCTACGAGCAGTACTTC
cdr3_length: 16
j_call: TRBJ2-7
v_call: TRBV7-9
d_call: .
clone_size: .

cdr3_aa: CASSRREGTEAFF
cdr3_nt: TGCGCCAGCAGCCGTCGGGAGGGAACTGAAGCTTTCTTT
cdr3_length: 13
j_call: TRBJ1-1
v_call: TRBV5-1
d_call: .
clone_size: .